This record covers a single T cell receptor (beta chain). Its antigen is currently unknown. Treatment in this sample: 19 received Ad26.COV2.S at low or high dose, single or two shots; 5 received placebo; per-sample allocation not given. Repertoires come from day 63 after the first vaccine or placebo injection. The data were produced by immunoSEQ multiplex PCR, yet TCRdb's version contains in-frame clones alone and is incomplete. The sample consists of some 300,000 clones, over 80% of them appearing once. Germline V gene lookup returns CDR1 SGHTA and CDR2 FQGNSA. Trimming took off 5 bases at V and 3 bases at J, with 14 bases between the two ends. This CDR3 region has 15 residues. The source of the sample is a study of Ad26.COV2.S vaccination and SARS-CoV-2 variants. Findings and limits, study-wide: Measurements of TCR breadth and depth may have given underestimates of the total T cell responses.

This receptor was taken from a person aged 18-65 years who received the Ad26.COV2.S COVID-19 vaccine or a placebo. The chain uses TRBV7-2 and TRBJ1-3; possible D gene TRBD1, 6 bases. Sample: peripheral blood, taken in a trial of Ad26.COV2.S vaccine versus placebo. The CDR3 loop reads CASSPTGTVGNTIYF. For the CDR3, the DNA is TGTGCCAGCAGCCCAACAGGGACTGTTGGAAACACCATATATTTT.